This T cell receptor (beta chain) emerged from a study of cytomegalovirus exposure and HLA in healthy donors. A remark on this clone: Its antigen is still unknown.

The repertoire was sequenced with immunoSEQ multiplex PCR; TCRdb's copy has only in-frame clones and lacks some. The sample holds about 44,000 clones; approximately 93% are singletons and the top ten take less than 2.5%. The CDR3 covers 13 residues. Germline V gene sequence: CDR1 MNHEY, CDR2 SMNVEV (reference sequence). Trimming shortened V by 3 bases and J by 4 bases, and 9 bases separated the two germline ends. Regarding the study as a whole: Cytomegalovirus status, reportedly, was diagnosed with high specificity and sensitivity by the classifier.

The origin of this receptor is a woman aged 18-29 years in good health and CMV-seronegative. V gene TRBV27 combines with J gene TRBJ1-2, with D uncertain. The sequenced material came from PBMCs. As DNA, the CDR3 is TGTGCCAGCAGTTTCGCGGCCACCTATGGCTACACCTTC. It specifies CASSFAATYGYTF.